This is a list of T cell receptor beta chains from one sample in a study of T cells after yellow fever vaccination. TCRdb called the 5' RACE reads again in MiXCR, with one record for every CDR3 protein. The sample holds about 630,000 distinct CDR3 sequences; around 12% are singletons and the top ten take under 15%. The sequences come from PBMCs, collected on the day of the yellow fever booster vaccination. These receptors were taken from a man aged 30-40 years who received the YFV17D yellow fever vaccine. Both conserved end residues are part of each CDR3. The D gene is left open where the match is weak. Clone size is not always given. Where it is, it says once, few, many or a class for expanded clones.

>18|TRBD2|TRBJ2-4|TRBV15|NA
CATSRDNPTSGRADIQYF
TGTGCCACCAGCAGAGATAACCCGACTAGCGGGAGGGCCGACATTCAGTACTTC
>16|TRBD2|TRBJ2-7|TRBV28|many
CASSFGTSGGSYEQYF
TGTGCCAGCAGTTTCGGAACTAGCGGAGGATCCTACGAGCAGTACTTC
>14|TRBD2|TRBJ2-3|TRBV7-7|few
CASSSAGRTDTQYF
TGTGCTAGCAGCTCAGCGGGGCGGACAGATACGCAGTATTTT
>14|NA|TRBJ1-5|TRBV12-3/TRBV12-4|many
CASSDRKSNQPQHF
TGTGCCAGCAGTGACAGGAAAAGCAATCAGCCCCAGCATTTT
>16|NA|TRBJ1-3|TRBV5-1|few
CASSLEVGGSGNTIYF
TGCGCCAGCAGCTTGGAGGTTGGAGGCTCTGGAAACACCATATATTTT
>16|TRBD2|TRBJ2-5|TRBV5-1|NA
CASSPSSSGRQETQYF
TGCGCCAGCAGCCCCTCGAGTAGCGGGAGGCAAGAGACCCAGTACTTC
>17|TRBD2|TRBJ2-1|TRBV30|few
CAWSPARSSGFYNEQFF
TGTGCCTGGAGTCCCGCTAGGTCTAGCGGATTCTACAATGAGCAGTTCTTC
>16|NA|TRBJ2-5|TRBV7-2|few
CASSLAGRLLEETQYF
TGTGCCAGCAGCTTAGCGGGCCGACTACTAGAAGAGACCCAGTACTTC
>13|TRBD1|TRBJ2-7|TRBV30|few
CAWSLQGAYEQYF
TGTGCCTGGAGTTTACAGGGGGCGTACGAGCAGTACTTC
>15|TRBD1|TRBJ2-5|TRBV7-8|few
CASSRSGTGKETQYF
TGTGCCAGCAGTAGATCCGGGACAGGGAAAGAGACCCAGTACTTC
>12|NA|TRBJ2-7|TRBV29-1|many
CSVFGHSYEQYF
TGCAGCGTCTTTGGTCACTCCTACGAGCAGTACTTC
>15|NA|TRBJ2-1|TRBV9|NA
CASSVDAGIGNEQFF
TGTGCCAGCAGCGTAGATGCAGGGATCGGTAATGAGCAGTTCTTC
>16|TRBD2|TRBJ2-7|TRBV5-1|NA
CASSSGLAGGPNEQYF
TGCGCCAGCAGCTCGGGACTAGCGGGAGGGCCTAACGAGCAGTACTTC
>17|TRBD1|TRBJ2-1|TRBV19|NA
CASSIVGVGDRDHEQFF
TGTGCCAGTAGTATTGTAGGTGTCGGGGACAGGGACCATGAGCAGTTCTTC
>11|NA|TRBJ2-7|TRBV7-2|NA
CASSPSLKQYF
TGTGCCAGCAGCCCATCACTAAAGCAGTACTTC
>14|NA|TRBJ2-5|TRBV7-9|few
CASSFRRDQETQYF
TGTGCCAGCAGCTTCCGGCGGGACCAAGAGACCCAGTACTTC
>15|TRBD2|TRBJ2-7|TRBV7-9|few
CASSMGSLREVEQYF
TGTGCCAGCAGCATGGGCAGCCTCCGGGAGGTGGAGCAGTACTTC
>11|NA|TRBJ1-1|TRBV30|NA
CARRTNTEAFF
TGTGCCCGGAGGACTAACACTGAAGCTTTCTTT
>14|NA|TRBJ1-2|TRBV2|few
CASSAKDSPYGYTF
TGTGCCAGCAGTGCAAAGGACAGTCCCTATGGCTACACCTTC
>16|TRBD2|TRBJ2-3|TRBV7-2|few
CASSFRVAGGTDTQYF
TGTGCCAGCAGCTTCCGGGTAGCGGGAGGGACAGATACGCAGTATTTT
>15|NA|TRBJ1-5|TRBV20-1|few
CSARSDTVSNQPQHF
TGCAGTGCTAGGTCCGACACAGTGAGCAATCAGCCCCAGCATTTT
>15|NA|TRBJ2-3|TRBV23-1|few
CASSHVRDSTDTQYF
TGCGCCAGCAGTCACGTCAGGGACAGCACAGATACGCAGTATTTT
>17|TRBD1|TRBJ2-7|TRBV4-3|few
CASSQEGPGTGSYEQYF
TGCGCCAGCAGCCAAGAAGGCCCCGGGACAGGGTCCTACGAGCAGTACTTC
>12|NA|TRBJ1-2|TRBV25-1|NA
CASSEMELGYTF
TGTGCCAGCAGTGAAATGGAGCTTGGCTACACCTTC
>17|NA|TRBJ2-5|TRBV7-6|NA
CASSPDPFAGKGETQYF
TGTGCCAGCAGCCCAGACCCCTTCGCAGGGAAGGGCGAGACCCAGTACTTC
>12|NA|TRBJ2-2|TRBV7-2|few
CASSLNSRELFF
TGTGCCAGCAGCTTAAATAGCCGGGAGCTGTTTTTT
>14|NA|TRBJ1-3|TRBV20-1|NA
CSAAMDGIRNTIYF
TGCAGTGCCGCTATGGACGGAATACGAAACACCATATATTTT
>13|NA|TRBJ1-1|TRBV30|few
CAWSFAANTEAFF
TGTGCCTGGAGTTTTGCGGCAAACACTGAAGCTTTCTTT
>14|NA|TRBJ1-3|TRBV20-1|few
CSAPPPGEGNTIYF
TGCAGTGCTCCCCCCCCGGGAGAAGGAAACACCATATATTTT
>16|TRBD2|TRBJ2-3|TRBV24-1|NA
CATSDPTSGGTDTQYF
TGTGCCACCAGTGATCCTACTAGCGGGGGCACAGATACGCAGTATTTT
>14|TRBD1|TRBJ2-2|TRBV7-2|many
CASSKRQGTGELFF
TGTGCCAGCAGCAAACGACAGGGAACCGGGGAGCTGTTTTTT
>16|NA|TRBJ1-4|TRBV11-2|NA
CASSLVMQAGNEKLFF
TGTGCCAGCAGCTTAGTTATGCAGGCCGGGAATGAAAAACTGTTTTTT
>14|NA|TRBJ1-5|TRBV7-2|NA
CASSSGPWRQPQHF
TGTGCCAGCAGCTCCGGGCCTTGGCGACAGCCCCAGCATTTT
>15|NA|TRBJ1-1|TRBV7-2|many
CASSLAPGAGTEAFF
TGTGCCAGCAGCTTAGCGCCAGGGGCGGGCACTGAAGCTTTCTTT
>13|NA|TRBJ2-1|TRBV11-2|few
CASSSDPGNEQFF
TGTGCCAGCAGCTCTGACCCGGGGAATGAGCAGTTCTTC
>15|NA|TRBJ1-5|TRBV19|NA
CASRHQSHSNQPQHF
TGTGCCAGTAGGCACCAGTCACATAGCAATCAGCCCCAGCATTTT